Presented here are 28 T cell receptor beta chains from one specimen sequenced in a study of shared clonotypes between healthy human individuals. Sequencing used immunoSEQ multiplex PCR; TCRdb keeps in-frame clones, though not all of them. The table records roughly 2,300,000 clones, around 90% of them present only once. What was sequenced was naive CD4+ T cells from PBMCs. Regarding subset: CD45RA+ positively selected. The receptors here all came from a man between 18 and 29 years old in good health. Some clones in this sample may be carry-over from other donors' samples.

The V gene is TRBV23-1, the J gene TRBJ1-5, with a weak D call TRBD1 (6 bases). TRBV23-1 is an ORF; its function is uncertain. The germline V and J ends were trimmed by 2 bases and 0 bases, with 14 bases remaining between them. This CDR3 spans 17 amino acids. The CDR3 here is CASSQDRTKYSNQPQHF. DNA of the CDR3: TGCGCCAGCAGTCAAGACAGGACAAAGTATAGCAATCAGCCCCAGCATTTT.

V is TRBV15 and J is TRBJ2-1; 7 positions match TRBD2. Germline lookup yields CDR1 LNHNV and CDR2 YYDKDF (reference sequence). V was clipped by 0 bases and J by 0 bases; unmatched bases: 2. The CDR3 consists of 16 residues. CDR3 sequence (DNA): TGTGCCACCAGCAGAGAACTAGCGAGCTCCTACAATGAGCAGTTCTTC. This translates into CATSRELASSYNEQFF.

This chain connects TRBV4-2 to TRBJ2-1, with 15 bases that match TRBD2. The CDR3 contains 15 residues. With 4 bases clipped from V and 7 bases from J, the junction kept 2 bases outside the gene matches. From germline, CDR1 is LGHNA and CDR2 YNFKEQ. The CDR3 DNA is TGTGCCAGCAGCCGAGGACTAGCGGGAGGGAATGAGCAGTTCTTC. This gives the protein CASSRGLAGGNEQFF.

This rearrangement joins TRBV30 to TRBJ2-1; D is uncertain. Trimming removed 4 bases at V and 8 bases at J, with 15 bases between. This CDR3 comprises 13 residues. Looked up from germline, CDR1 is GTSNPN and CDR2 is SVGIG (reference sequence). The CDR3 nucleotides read TGTGCCTGGACCCTACTCCGGTCCCATGAGCAGTTCTTC. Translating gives CAWTLLRSHEQFF.

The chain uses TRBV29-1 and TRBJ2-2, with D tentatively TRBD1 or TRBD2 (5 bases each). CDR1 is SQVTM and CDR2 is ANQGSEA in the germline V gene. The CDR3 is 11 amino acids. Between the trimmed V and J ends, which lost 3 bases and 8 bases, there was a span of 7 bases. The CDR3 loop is CSVEGDGELFF. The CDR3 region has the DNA TGCAGCGTTGAGGGGGATGGGGAGCTGTTTTTT.

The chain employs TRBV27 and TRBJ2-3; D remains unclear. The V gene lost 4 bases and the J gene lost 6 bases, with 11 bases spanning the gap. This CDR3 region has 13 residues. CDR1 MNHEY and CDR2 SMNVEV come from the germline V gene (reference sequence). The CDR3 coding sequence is TGTGCCAGCAGTTCCTCTCTCTTGGATACGCAGTATTTT. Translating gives CASSSSLLDTQYF.

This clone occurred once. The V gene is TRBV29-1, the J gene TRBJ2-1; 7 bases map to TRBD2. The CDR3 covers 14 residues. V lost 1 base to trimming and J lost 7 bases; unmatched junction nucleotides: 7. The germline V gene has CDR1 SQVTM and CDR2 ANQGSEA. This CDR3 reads CSVEALGRKNEQFF. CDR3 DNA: TGCAGCGTTGAAGCTCTCGGGAGGAAAAATGAGCAGTTCTTC.

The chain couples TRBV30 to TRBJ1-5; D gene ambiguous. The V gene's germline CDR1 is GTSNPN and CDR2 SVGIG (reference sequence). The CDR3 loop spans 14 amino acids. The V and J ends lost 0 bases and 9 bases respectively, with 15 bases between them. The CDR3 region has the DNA TGTGCCTGGAGTGTAACCCTCTTATCGGGGCCCCAGCATTTT. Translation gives CAWSVTLLSGPQHF.

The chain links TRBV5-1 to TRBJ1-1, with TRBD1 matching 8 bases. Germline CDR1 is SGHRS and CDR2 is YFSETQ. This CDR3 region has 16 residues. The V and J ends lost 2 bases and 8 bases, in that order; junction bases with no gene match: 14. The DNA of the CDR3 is TGCGCCAGCAGCTTCCGGGACAGGCTCTCCTCAAGCGAAGCTTTCTTT. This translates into CASSFRDRLSSSEAFF.

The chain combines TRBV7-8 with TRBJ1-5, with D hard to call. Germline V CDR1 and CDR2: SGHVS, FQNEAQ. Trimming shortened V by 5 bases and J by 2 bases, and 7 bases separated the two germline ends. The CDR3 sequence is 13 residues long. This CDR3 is CASSPRGNQPQHF. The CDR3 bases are TGTGCCAGCAGCCCCCGGGGCAATCAGCCCCAGCATTTT.

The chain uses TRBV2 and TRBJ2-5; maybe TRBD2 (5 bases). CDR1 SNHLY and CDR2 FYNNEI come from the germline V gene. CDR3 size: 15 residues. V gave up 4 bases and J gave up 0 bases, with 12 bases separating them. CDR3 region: CASSVPGWYQETQYF. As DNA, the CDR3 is TGTGCCAGCAGTGTACCGGGATGGTACCAAGAGACCCAGTACTTC. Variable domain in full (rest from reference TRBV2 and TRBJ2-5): EPEVTQTPSHQVTQMGQEVILRCVPISNHLYFYWYRQILGQKVEFLVSFYNNEISEKSEIFDDQFSVERPDGSNFTLKIRSTKLEDSAMYFCASSVPGWYQETQYFGPGTRLLVL.

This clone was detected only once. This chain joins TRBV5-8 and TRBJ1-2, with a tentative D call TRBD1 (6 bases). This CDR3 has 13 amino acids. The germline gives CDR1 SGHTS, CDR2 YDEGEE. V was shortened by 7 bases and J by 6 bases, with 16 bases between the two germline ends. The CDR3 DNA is TGTGCCAGCGGCAACGACAGGTTCCATGGCTACACCTTC. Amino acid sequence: CASGNDRFHGYTF.

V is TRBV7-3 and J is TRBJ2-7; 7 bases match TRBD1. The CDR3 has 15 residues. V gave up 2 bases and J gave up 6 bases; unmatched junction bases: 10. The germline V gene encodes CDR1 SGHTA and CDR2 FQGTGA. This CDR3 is CASSLLKTGLGEQYF. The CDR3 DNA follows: TGTGCCAGCAGCTTATTAAAGACAGGGTTGGGCGAGCAGTACTTC.

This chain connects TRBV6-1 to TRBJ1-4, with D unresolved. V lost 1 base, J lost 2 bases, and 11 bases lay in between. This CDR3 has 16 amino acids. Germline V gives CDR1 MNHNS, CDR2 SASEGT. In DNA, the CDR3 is TGTGCCAGCAGTGAAGGACAAGGAAAGACTAATGAAAAACTGTTTTTT. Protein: CASSEGQGKTNEKLFF.

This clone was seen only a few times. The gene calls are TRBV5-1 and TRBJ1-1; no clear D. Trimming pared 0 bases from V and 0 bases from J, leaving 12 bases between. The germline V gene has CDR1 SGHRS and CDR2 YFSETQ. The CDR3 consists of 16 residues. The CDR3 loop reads CASSLAADFMNTEAFF. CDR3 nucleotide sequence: TGCGCCAGCAGCTTGGCTGCAGACTTTATGAACACTGAAGCTTTCTTT.

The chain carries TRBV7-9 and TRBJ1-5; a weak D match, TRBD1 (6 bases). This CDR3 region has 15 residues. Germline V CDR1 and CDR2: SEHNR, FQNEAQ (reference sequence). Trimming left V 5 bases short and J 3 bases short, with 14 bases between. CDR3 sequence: CASSGATGSNQPQHF. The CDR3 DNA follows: TGTGCCAGCAGCGGCGCGACAGGATCCAATCAGCCCCAGCATTTT. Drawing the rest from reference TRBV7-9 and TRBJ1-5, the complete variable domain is DTGVSQNPRHKITKRGQNVTFRCDPISEHNRLYWYRQTLGQGPEFLTYFQNEAQLEKSRLLSDRFSAERPKGSFSTLEIQRTEQGDSAMYLCASSGATGSNQPQHFGDGTRLSIL.

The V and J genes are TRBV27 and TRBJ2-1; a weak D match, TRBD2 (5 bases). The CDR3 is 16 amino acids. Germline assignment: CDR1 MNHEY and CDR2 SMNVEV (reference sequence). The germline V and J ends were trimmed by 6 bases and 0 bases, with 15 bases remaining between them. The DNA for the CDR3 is TGTGCCAGCAGCCCCCCGAGCGGCTTCTCCTACAATGAGCAGTTCTTC. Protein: CASSPPSGFSYNEQFF.

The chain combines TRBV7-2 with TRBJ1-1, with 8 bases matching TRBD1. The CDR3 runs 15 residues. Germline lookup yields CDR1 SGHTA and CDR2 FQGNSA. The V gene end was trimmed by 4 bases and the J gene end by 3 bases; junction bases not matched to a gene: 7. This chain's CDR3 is CASSWQGARDTEAFF. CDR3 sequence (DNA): TGTGCCAGCAGCTGGCAGGGGGCGCGGGACACTGAAGCTTTCTTT.

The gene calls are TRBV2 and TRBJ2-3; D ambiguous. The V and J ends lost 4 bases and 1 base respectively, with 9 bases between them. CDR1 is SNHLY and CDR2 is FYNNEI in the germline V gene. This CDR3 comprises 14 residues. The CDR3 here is CASSAHKGTDTQYF. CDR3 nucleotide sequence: TGTGCCAGCAGTGCCCATAAGGGCACAGATACGCAGTATTTT.

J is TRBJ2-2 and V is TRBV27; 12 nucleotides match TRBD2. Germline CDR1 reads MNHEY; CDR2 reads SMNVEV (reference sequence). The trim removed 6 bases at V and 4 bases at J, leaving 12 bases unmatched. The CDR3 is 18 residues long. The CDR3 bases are TGTGCCAGCAGGGGATTAAGTCTAGCGGGAGGGGTCACCGGGGAGCTGTTTTTT. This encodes CASRGLSLAGGVTGELFF.

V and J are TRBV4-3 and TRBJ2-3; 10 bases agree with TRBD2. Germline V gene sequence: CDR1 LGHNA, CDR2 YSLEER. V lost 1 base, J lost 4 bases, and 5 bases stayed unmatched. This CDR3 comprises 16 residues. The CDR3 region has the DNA TGCGCCAGCAGCCAAGTGAGCGGGGGGGAGGCAGATACGCAGTATTTT. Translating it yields CASSQVSGGEADTQYF.

The DNA for the CDR3 is TGTGCCAGCAGTGACCAAGGGTATACCGGGGAGCTGTTTTTT. It is translated as CASSDQGYTGELFF. This chain uses TRBV6-4 with TRBJ2-2, with D unclear. V was shortened by 2 bases and J by 5 bases, with 9 bases between the two germline ends. The CDR3 length is 14 residues. Germline CDR1 and CDR2: MRHNA and SNTAGT.

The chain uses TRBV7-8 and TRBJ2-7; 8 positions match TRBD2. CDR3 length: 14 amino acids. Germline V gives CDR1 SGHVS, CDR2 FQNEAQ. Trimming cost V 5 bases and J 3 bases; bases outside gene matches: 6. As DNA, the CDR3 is TGTGCCAGCAGCGAAGGCGGGGGGATCTACGAGCAGTACTTC. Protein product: CASSEGGGIYEQYF.

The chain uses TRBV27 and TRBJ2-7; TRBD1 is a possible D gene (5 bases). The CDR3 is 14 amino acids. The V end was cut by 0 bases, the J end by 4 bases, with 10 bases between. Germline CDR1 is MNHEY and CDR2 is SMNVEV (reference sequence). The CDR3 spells CASSLSGAVYEQYF. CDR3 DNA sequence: TGTGCCAGCAGTTTATCAGGGGCAGTTTACGAGCAGTACTTC.

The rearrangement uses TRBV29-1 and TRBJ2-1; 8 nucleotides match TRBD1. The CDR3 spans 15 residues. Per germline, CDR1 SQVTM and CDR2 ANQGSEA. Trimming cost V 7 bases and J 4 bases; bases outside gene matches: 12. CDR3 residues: CSAPGQASLYNEQFF. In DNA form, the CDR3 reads TGCAGCGCTCCGGGACAGGCTTCCTTATACAATGAGCAGTTCTTC.

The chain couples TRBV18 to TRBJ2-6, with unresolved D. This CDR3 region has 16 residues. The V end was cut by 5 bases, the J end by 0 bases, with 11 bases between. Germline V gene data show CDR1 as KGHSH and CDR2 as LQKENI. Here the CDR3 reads CASSADGFSGANVLTF. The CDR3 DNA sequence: TGTGCCAGCTCAGCGGACGGGTTCTCTGGGGCCAACGTCCTGACTTTC.

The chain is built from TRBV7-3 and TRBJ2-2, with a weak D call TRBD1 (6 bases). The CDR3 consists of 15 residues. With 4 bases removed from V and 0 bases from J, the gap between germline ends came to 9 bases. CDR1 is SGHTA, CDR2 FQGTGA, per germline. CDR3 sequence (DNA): TGTGCCAGCAGCTCTGGACAGACGAACACCGGGGAGCTGTTTTTT. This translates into CASSSGQTNTGELFF.

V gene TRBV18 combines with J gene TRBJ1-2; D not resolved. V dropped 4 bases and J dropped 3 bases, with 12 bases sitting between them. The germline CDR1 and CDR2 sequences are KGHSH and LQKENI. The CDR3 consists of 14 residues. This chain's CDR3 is CASSLLDDYYGYTF. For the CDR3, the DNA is TGTGCCAGCTCACTCTTGGACGACTACTATGGCTACACCTTC.